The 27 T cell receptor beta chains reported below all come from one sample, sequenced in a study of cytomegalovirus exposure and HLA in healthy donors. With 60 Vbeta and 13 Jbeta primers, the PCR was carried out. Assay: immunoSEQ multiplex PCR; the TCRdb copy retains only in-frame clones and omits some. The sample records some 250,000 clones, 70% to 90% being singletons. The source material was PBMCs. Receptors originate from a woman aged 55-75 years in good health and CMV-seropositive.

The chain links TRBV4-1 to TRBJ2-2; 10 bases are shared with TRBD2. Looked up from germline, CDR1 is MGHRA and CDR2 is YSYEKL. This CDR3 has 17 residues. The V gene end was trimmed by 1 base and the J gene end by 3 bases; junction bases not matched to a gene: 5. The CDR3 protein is CASSQGLAGVYTGELFF. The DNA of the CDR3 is TGCGCCAGCAGCCAAGGGCTAGCGGGAGTTTACACCGGGGAGCTGTTTTTT.

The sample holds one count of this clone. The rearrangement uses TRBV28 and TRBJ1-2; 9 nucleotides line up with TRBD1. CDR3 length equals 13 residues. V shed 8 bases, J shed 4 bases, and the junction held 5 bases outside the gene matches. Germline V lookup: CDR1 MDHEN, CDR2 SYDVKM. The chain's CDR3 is CASCHRGPYGYTF. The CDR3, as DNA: TGTGCCAGCTGCCACAGGGGGCCCTATGGCTACACCTTC.

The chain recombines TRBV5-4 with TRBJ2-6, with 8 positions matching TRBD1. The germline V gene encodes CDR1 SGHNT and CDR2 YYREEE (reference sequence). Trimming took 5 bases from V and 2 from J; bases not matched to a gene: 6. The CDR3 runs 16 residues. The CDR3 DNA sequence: TGTGCCAGCAGAGGCCGGGACAGGCCTGGGGCCAACGTCCTGACTTTC. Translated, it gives CASRGRDRPGANVLTF.

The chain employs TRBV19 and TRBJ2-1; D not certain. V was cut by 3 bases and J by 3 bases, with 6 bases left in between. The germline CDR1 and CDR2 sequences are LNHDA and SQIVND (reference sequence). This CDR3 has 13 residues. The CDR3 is CASSIPNYNEQFF. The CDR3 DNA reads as TGTGCCAGTAGTATTCCCAACTACAATGAGCAGTTCTTC.

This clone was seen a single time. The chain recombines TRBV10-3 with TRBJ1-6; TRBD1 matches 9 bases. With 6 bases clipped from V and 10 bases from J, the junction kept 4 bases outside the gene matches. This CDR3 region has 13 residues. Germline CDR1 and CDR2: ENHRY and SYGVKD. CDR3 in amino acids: CAIRDRGGSPLHF. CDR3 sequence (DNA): TGTGCCATCAGGGACAGGGGTGGATCACCCCTCCACTTT.

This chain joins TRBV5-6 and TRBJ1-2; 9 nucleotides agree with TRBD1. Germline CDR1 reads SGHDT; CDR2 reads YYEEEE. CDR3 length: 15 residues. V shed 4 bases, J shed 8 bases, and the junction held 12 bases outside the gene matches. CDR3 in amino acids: CASSKNRGHTEGYTF. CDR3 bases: TGTGCCAGCAGCAAGAACAGGGGGCACACGGAAGGCTACACCTTC.

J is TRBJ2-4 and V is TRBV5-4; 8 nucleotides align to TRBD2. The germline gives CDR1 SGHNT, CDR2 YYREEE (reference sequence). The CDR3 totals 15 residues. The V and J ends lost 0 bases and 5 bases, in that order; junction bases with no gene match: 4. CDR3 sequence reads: CASSLGAGVENIQYF. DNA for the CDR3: TGTGCCAGCAGCTTGGGAGCGGGAGTTGAAAACATTCAGTACTTC.

The CDR3 bases are TGCGCCAGCACGGACAGCAATGAAAAACTGTTTTTT. Amino acid sequence: CASTDSNEKLFF. The gene calls are TRBV5-1 and TRBJ1-4; a possible D gene is TRBD1 (6 bases). The V gene's germline CDR1 is SGHRS and CDR2 YFSETQ. The CDR3 contains 12 residues. With 6 bases removed from V and 5 bases from J, the gap between germline ends came to 8 bases.

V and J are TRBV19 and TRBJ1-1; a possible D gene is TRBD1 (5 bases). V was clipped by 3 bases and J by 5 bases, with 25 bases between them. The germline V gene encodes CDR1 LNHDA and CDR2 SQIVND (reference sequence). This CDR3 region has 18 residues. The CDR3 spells CASSIISPSGEIKTEAFF. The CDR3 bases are TGTGCCAGTAGTATCATTTCACCGTCGGGGGAGATTAAGACTGAAGCTTTCTTT.

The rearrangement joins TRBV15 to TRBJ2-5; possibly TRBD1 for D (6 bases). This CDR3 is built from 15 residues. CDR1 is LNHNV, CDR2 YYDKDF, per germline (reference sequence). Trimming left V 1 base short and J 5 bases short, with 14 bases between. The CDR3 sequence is CATSRVQGVGETQYF. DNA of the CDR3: TGTGCCACCAGCAGAGTACAGGGCGTTGGTGAGACCCAGTACTTC.

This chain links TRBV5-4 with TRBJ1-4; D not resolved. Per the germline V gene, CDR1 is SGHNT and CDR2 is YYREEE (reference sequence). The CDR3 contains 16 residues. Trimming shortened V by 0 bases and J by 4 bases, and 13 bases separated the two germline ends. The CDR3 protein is CASSLAPEKYNEKLFF. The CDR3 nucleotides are TGTGCCAGCAGCTTGGCGCCTGAGAAGTATAATGAAAAACTGTTTTTT.

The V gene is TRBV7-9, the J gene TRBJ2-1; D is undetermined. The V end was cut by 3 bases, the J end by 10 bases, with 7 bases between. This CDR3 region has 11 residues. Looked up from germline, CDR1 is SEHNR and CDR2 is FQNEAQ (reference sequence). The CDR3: CASSFKLEQFF. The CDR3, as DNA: TGTGCCAGCAGCTTCAAACTAGAGCAGTTCTTC.

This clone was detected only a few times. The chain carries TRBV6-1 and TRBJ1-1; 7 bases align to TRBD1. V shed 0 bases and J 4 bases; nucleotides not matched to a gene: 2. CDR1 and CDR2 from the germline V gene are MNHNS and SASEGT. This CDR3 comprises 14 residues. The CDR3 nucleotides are TGTGCCAGCAGTGAAGCCGCAGGGGGCACTGAAGCTTTCTTT. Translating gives CASSEAAGGTEAFF.

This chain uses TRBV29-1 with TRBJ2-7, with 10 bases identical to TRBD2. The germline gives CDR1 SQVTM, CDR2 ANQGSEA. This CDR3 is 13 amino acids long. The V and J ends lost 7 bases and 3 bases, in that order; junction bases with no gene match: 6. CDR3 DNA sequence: TGCAGCGGGGGGGGACTAGCGATCTACGAGCAGTACTTC. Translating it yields CSGGGLAIYEQYF.

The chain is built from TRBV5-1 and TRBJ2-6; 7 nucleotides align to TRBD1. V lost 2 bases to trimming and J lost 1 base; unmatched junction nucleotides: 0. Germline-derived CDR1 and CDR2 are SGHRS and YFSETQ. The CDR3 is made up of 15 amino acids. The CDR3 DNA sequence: TGCGCCAGCAGCTTACAGGGGTCTGGGGCCAACGTCCTGACTTTC. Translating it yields CASSLQGSGANVLTF.

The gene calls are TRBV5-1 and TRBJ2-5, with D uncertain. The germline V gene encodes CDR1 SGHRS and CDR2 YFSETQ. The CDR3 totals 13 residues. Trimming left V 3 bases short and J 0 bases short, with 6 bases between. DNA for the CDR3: TGCGCCAGCAGCTCACAGTACCAAGAGACCCAGTACTTC. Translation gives CASSSQYQETQYF. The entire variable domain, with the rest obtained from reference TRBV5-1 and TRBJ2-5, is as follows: KAGVTQTPRYLIKTRGQQVTLSCSPISGHRSVSWYQQTPGQGLQFLFEYFSETQRNKGNFPGRFSGRQFSNSRSEMNVSTLELGDSALYLCASSSQYQETQYFGPGTRLLVL.

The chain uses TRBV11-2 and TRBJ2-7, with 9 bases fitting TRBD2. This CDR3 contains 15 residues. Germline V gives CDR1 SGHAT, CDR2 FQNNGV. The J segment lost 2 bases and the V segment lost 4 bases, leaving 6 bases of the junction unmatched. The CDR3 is CASSSPLAGTYEQYF. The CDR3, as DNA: TGTGCCAGCAGCTCACCGCTAGCGGGAACCTACGAGCAGTACTTC.

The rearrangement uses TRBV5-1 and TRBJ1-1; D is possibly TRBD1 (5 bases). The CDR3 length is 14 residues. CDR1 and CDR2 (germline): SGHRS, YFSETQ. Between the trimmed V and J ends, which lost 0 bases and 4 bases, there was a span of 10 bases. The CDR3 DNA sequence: TGCGCCAGCAGCTTGGCGATCGGGGGCACTGAAGCTTTCTTT. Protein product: CASSLAIGGTEAFF.

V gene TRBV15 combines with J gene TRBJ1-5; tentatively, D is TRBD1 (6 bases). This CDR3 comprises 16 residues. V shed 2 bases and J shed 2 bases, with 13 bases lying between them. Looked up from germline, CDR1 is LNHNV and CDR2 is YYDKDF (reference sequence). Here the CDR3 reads CATSRNRVGGNQPQHF. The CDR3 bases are TGTGCCACCAGCAGAAACAGGGTGGGTGGCAATCAGCCCCAGCATTTT.

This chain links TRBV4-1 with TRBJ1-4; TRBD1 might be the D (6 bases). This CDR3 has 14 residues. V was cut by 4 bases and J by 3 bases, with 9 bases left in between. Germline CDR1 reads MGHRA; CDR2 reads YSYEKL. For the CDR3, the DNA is TGCGCCAGCAGCCCCAGACAGGCTAATGAAAAACTGTTTTTT. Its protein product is CASSPRQANEKLFF.

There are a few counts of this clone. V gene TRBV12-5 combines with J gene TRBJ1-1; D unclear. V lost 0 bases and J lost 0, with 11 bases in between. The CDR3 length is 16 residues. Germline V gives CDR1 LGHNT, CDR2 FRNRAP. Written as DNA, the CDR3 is TGTGCTAGTGGTTTGGTAAGCTTAGCAATGAACACTGAAGCTTTCTTT. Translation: CASGLVSLAMNTEAFF.

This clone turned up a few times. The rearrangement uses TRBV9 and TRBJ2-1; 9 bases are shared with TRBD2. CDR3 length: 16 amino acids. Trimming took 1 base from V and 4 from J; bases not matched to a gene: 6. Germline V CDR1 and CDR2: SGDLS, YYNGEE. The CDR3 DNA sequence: TGTGCCAGCAGCGTAATTGCGGGAGGGCCTTACAATGAGCAGTTCTTC. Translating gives CASSVIAGGPYNEQFF. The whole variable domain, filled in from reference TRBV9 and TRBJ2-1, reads DSGVTQTPKHLITATGQRVTLRCSPRSGDLSVYWYQQSLDQGLQFLIQYYNGEERAKGNILERFSAQQFPDLHSELNLSSLELGDSALYFCASSVIAGGPYNEQFFGPGTRLTVL.

The CDR3 reads CASSDHGTGTYEQYF. CDR3 DNA: TGTGCCAGCAGTGACCACGGGACAGGGACCTACGAGCAGTACTTC. The chain couples TRBV25-1 to TRBJ2-7; TRBD1 agrees at 9 bases. The germline gives CDR1 MGHDK, CDR2 SYGVNS. V was pared by 3 bases and J by 2 bases, with 5 bases of the junction left unmatched. The CDR3 runs 15 residues.

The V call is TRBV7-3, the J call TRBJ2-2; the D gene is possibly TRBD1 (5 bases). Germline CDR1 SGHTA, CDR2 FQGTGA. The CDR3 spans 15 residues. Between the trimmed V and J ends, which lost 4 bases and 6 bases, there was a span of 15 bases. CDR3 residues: CASSSLSGKSGELFF. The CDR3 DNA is TGTGCCAGCAGCTCCCTCTCAGGGAAGTCCGGGGAGCTGTTTTTT.

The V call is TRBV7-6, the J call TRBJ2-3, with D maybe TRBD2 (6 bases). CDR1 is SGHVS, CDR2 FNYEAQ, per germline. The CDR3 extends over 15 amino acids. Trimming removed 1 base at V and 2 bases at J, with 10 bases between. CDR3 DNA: TGTGCCAGCAGCTTAGGGAGGGACCTCACAGATACGCAGTATTTT. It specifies CASSLGRDLTDTQYF.

The CDR3 region has the DNA TGTGCCAGCTCACTCGTGGCGCCCAGACAGGGTCGGGAGACCCAGTACTTC. Translating it yields CASSLVAPRQGRETQYF. V usage is TRBV18 and J usage is TRBJ2-5; TRBD1 matches at 7 bases. The junction had 16 bases not matched to a gene; V was cut back by 4 bases and J by 5 bases. The V gene's germline CDR1 is KGHSH and CDR2 LQKENI. The CDR3 runs to 17 residues.

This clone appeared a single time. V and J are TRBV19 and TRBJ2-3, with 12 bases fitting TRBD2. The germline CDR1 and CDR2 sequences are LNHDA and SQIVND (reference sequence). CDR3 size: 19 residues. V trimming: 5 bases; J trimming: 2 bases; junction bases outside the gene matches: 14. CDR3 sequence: CASSLSGTSGRYTTDTQYF. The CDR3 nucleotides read TGTGCCAGTAGTCTATCCGGGACTAGCGGGCGCTATACCACAGATACGCAGTATTTT.